These 19 T cell receptor beta chains were sequenced from one sample in a study of persistence of HIV-infected CD4 T cells. Overlapping HIV-1 Gag 15-mer peptides at roughly 1 ug per peptide per mL were used. Sorted nonresponding memory CD4+ T cells were CD40L-negative, CD69-negative, CD45RO-high. The libraries were made with immunoSEQ version 4 in survey mode. The assay was immunoSEQ multiplex PCR, and TCRdb's table has in-frame clones only and misses some. The sample gives tens of thousands of clones, approximately 80% of which show up once; over 12% is in the top ten. Their antigens remain unidentified. Sequencing was performed on CD4+ T cells sorted from PBMCs after roughly 19-hour stimulation, taken from a patient who received antiretroviral therapy. These receptors came from an adult man with HIV who was CMV-seropositive.

In its sample, this clone was seen once. This chain links TRBV4-2 with TRBJ2-1; perhaps TRBD1 as D (6 bases). The CDR3 has 14 residues. Germline V gives CDR1 LGHNA, CDR2 YNFKEQ. The V end lost 0 bases, the J end lost 9 bases, and 12 bases lay between the germline ends. Written as DNA, the CDR3 is TGTGCCAGCAGCCAAGAGAGATCCAGGGGTGAGCAGTTCTTC. This sequence encodes CASSQERSRGEQFF.

The V and J genes are TRBV30 and TRBJ2-7, with TRBD1 matching 9 bases. There are 17 residues in the CDR3. The V gene's germline CDR1 is GTSNPN and CDR2 SVGIG (reference sequence). With V trimmed by 0 bases and J by 4 bases, 13 bases remained unmatched. The DNA for the CDR3 is TGTGCCTGGAGTGTACTATTATTCACAGGGGGCAGGTACGAGCAGTACTTC. Encoded protein: CAWSVLLFTGGRYEQYF.

The chain has TRBV12-3 or TRBV12-4 and TRBJ2-1; TRBD1 or TRBD2 may be the D gene (5 bases each). This CDR3 contains 11 residues. Between the trimmed V and J ends, which lost 6 bases and 15 bases, there was a span of 15 bases. This chain's CDR3 is CASSLRGTPFF. The CDR3, as DNA: TGTGCCAGCAGCCTGAGGGGTACCCCGTTCTTC.

The genes are TRBV5-1 and TRBJ1-1; a possible D gene is TRBD1 (6 bases). The V end lost 4 bases, the J end lost 1 base, and 14 bases lay between the germline ends. The CDR3 has 15 amino acids. CDR1 is SGHRS, CDR2 YFSETQ, per germline. DNA for the CDR3: TGCGCCAGCAGCCCGCGGGGGCCCTCGAACACTGAAGCTTTCTTT. It yields the protein CASSPRGPSNTEAFF.

This chain's CDR3 is CASSLIQGGTGELFF. The CDR3 DNA is TGTGCCAGCAGCTTGATACAGGGGGGCACCGGGGAGCTGTTTTTT. The chain combines TRBV5-5 with TRBJ2-2, with 8 bases that match TRBD1. The CDR3 extends over 15 amino acids. V was clipped by 1 base and J by 4 bases; unmatched bases: 3. The germline V gene has CDR1 SGHKS and CDR2 YYEKEE (reference sequence).

This clone was seen once. The V gene is TRBV3-1 (or the pseudogene TRBV3-2), the J gene TRBJ1-3; the D is unclear. V was trimmed by 5 bases and J by 0 bases, leaving 8 bases between them. CDR1 LGHDT and CDR2 YNNKEL come from the germline V gene (reference sequence). The CDR3 sequence is 14 residues long. This chain's CDR3 is CASSSRGSGNTIYF. The CDR3 DNA sequence: TGTGCCAGCAGCAGCCGGGGCTCTGGAAACACCATATATTTT.

This sequence joins TRBV5-1 and TRBJ1-1, with D uncertain. CDR3 length equals 13 residues. CDR1 and CDR2 from the germline V gene are SGHRS and YFSETQ. Deletions cut 2 bases from V and 3 bases from J, with 8 bases between. Here the CDR3 reads CASSLDVDTEAFF. In DNA, the CDR3 is TGCGCCAGCAGCTTAGATGTGGACACTGAAGCTTTCTTT.

This chain uses TRBV6-2 or TRBV6-3 with TRBJ2-5; 11 bases agree with TRBD1. CDR1 and CDR2 from the germline V gene are MNHEY and SVGEGT. V was pared by 7 bases and J by 6 bases, with 13 bases of the junction left unmatched. This CDR3 comprises 16 residues. CDR3 coding DNA: TGTGCCAGCAACCCCGGGGGGGACAGGGGGAGAAAGACCCAGTACTTC. Protein product: CASNPGGDRGRKTQYF.

This chain links TRBV9 with TRBJ1-1; 7 nucleotides align to TRBD1. The V gene end was trimmed by 2 bases and the J gene end by 1 base; junction bases not matched to a gene: 5. The CDR3 totals 15 residues. CDR1 is SGDLS and CDR2 is YYNGEE in the germline V gene. CDR3 in DNA: TGTGCCAGCAGCGTTCTAGGGGGCGGGAACACTGAAGCTTTCTTT. Translating it yields CASSVLGGGNTEAFF.

The J gene is TRBJ2-2, the V gene TRBV6-5; TRBD1 matches 7 bases. J lost 0 bases, V lost 5 bases, and 3 bases had no gene match. CDR1 is MNHEY and CDR2 is SVGAGI in the germline V gene. The CDR3 spans 15 residues. The DNA of the CDR3 is TGTGCCAGCAGTCGAGGGGGCTCGAACACCGGGGAGCTGTTTTTT. It translates to CASSRGGSNTGELFF.

This chain uses TRBV9 with TRBJ1-3; D uncertain. Germline CDR1 is SGDLS and CDR2 is YYNGEE. The CDR3 runs to 15 residues. Trimming left V 5 bases short and J 4 bases short, with 16 bases between. CDR3: CASSTQSGFGNTIYF. The DNA of the CDR3 is TGTGCCAGCAGTACCCAGTCAGGTTTCGGAAACACCATATATTTT.

This sequence joins TRBV20-1 and TRBJ2-7, with 7 positions matching TRBD1. The V and J ends lost 6 bases and 3 bases, in that order; junction bases with no gene match: 11. Germline CDR1 DFQATT, CDR2 SNEGSKA (reference sequence). This CDR3 is 14 amino acids long. CDR3 in amino acids: CSASTGTANYEQYF. The CDR3 DNA reads as TGCAGTGCCAGTACCGGGACAGCCAACTACGAGCAGTACTTC.

The chain joins TRBV25-1 to TRBJ2-2, with a tentative D call TRBD1 (7 bases). The germline V gene has CDR1 MGHDK and CDR2 SYGVNS. Between the trimmed V and J ends, which lost 2 bases and 7 bases, there was a span of 14 bases. CDR3 length: 15 amino acids. CDR3 in DNA: TGTGCCAGCAGTGAAGTGTGGCAGGGGGGCGGGGAGCTGTTTTTT. Amino acid sequence: CASSEVWQGGGELFF.

This chain connects TRBV21-1 to TRBJ1-5; TRBD1 is taken as the D call from the table, unchecked against the DNA. TRBV21-1 is a pseudogene locus. The CDR3 has 13 amino acids. The CDR3, as DNA: TGTGCCAGCAGCAAAGTGACAAATCAGCCCCAGCATTTT. The encoded protein is CASSKVTNQPQHF.

About this clone: The junction shows a germline mismatch at one end, possibly a read error. V and J are TRBV20-1 and TRBJ1-1, with D perhaps TRBD1 (5 bases). CDR1 and CDR2 (germline): DFQATT, SNEGSKA (reference sequence). The CDR3 is made up of 13 amino acids. The CDR3 loop reads CGASGGLNTEAFF. CDR3 sequence (DNA): TGCGGTGCTAGTGGGGGATTGAACACTGAAGCTTTCTTT.

V and J are TRBV28 and TRBJ1-5; 9 bases are shared with TRBD1. Germline V gene data show CDR1 as MDHEN and CDR2 as SYDVKM. CDR3 length: 18 residues. With V trimmed by 3 bases and J by 2 bases, 11 bases remained unmatched. As DNA, the CDR3 is TGTGCCAGCAGTTTCCCCACCGGGACAGGGAACCGCAATCAGCCCCAGCATTTT. It encodes CASSFPTGTGNRNQPQHF.

The chain links TRBV5-1 to TRBJ1-1; tentatively, D is TRBD1 (5 bases). Trimming cost V 4 bases and J 4 bases, with 14 bases left between them. CDR1 and CDR2 (germline): SGHRS, YFSETQ. The CDR3 is 14 residues long. The CDR3 loop is CASSLPGQGTEAFF. As DNA, the CDR3 is TGCGCCAGCAGCCTTCCAGGGCAAGGCACTGAAGCTTTCTTT.

About this clone itself: The junction does not match germline at one end; this may be a read error. The chain has TRBV10-3 and TRBJ2-7; either TRBD1 or TRBD2 may fit D (5 bases each). Germline loops: CDR1 ENHRY, CDR2 SYGVKD. The CDR3 loop spans 12 amino acids. In nucleotides, the CDR3 is TGTACCATCGGGGCAGCCTCCTACGAGCAGTACTTC. Its translation is CTIGAASYEQYF.

The gene calls are TRBV29-1 and TRBJ1-1; D is perhaps TRBD1 (5 bases). The CDR3 is made up of 13 amino acids. Trimming took 4 bases from V and 5 from J, leaving 14 bases between them. Germline V CDR1 and CDR2: SQVTM, ANQGSEA. As DNA, the CDR3 is TGCAGCGTTGTAACGGCGTGGGGGACTGAAGCTTTCTTT. It translates to CSVVTAWGTEAFF.